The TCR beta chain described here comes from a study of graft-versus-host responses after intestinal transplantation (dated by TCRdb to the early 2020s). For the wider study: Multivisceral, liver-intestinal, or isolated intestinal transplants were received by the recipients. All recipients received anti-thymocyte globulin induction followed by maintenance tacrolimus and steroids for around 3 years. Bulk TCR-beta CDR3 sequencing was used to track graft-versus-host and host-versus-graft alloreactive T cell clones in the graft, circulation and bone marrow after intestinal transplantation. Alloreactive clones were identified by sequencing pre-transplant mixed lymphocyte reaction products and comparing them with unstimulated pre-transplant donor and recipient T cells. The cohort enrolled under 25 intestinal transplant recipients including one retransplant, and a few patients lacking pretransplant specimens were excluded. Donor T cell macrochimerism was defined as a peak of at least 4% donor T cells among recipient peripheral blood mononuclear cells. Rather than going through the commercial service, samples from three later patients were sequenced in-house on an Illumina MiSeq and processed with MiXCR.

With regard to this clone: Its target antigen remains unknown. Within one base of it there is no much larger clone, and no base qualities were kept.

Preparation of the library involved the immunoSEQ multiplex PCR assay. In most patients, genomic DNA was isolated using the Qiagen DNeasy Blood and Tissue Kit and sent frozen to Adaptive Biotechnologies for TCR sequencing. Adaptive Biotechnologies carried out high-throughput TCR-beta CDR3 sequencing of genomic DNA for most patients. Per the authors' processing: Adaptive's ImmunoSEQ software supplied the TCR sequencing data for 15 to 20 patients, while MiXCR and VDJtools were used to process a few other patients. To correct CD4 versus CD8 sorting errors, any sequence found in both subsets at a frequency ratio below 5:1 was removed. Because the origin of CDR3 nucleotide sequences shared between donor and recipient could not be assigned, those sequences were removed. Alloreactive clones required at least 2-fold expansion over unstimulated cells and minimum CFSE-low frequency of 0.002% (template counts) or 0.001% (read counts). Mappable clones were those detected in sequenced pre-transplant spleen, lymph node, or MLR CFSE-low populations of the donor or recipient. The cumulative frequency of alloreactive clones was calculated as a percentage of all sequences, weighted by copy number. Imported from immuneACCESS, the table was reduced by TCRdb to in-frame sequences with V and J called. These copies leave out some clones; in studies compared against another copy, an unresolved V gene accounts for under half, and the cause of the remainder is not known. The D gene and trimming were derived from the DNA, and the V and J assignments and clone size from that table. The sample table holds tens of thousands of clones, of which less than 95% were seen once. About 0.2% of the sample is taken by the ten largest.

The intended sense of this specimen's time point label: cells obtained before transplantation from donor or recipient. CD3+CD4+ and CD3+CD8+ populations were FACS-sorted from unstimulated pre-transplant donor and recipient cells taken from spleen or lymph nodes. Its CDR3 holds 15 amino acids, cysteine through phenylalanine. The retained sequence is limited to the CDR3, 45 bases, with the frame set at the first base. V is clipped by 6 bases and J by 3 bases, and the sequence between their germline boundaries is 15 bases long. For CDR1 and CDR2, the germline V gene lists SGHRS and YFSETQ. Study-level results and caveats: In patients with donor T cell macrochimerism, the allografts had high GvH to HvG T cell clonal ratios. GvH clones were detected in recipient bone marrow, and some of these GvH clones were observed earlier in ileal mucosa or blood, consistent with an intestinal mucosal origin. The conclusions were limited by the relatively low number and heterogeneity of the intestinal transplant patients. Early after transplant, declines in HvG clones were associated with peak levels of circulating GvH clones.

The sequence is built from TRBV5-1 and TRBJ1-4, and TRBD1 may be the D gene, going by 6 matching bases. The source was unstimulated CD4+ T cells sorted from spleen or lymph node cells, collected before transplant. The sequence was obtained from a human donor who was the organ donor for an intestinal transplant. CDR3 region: CASKQGRSANEKLFF. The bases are TGCGCCAGCAAACAGGGAAGGTCGGCTAATGAAAAACTGTTTTTT.